This TCR beta chain stems from a study of identical twins. Study results and caveats: Rather than following the same donors, the conclusions depended on cross-sectional statistical analysis.

The CDR3 runs to 14 residues. V was trimmed by 6 bases and J by 2 bases, leaving 14 bases between them. CDR1 DFQATT and CDR2 SNEGSKA come from the germline V gene (reference sequence). TCRdb processed the 5' RACE reads anew with MiXCR; each CDR3 protein has one entry. In the table there are 750,000 to 950,000 distinct CDR3 sequences, roughly an eighth of which are singletons. There are a few counts of this clonotype. Its antigen is unknown. In addition, the sample was reused for a study of yellow fever vaccine responses in identical twins. That work states: Twins reportedly appeared to share part of their vaccine T cell response while keeping part individual.

Sequenced: PBMCs. This sequence was found in a young woman in good health. The V and J genes are TRBV20-1 and TRBJ2-1; either TRBD1 or TRBD2 may supply D (7 bases each). CDR3 amino acids: CSAVQGRAYNEQFF. The CDR3 DNA sequence: TGCAGTGCAGTACAGGGGAGGGCCTACAATGAGCAGTTCTTC.